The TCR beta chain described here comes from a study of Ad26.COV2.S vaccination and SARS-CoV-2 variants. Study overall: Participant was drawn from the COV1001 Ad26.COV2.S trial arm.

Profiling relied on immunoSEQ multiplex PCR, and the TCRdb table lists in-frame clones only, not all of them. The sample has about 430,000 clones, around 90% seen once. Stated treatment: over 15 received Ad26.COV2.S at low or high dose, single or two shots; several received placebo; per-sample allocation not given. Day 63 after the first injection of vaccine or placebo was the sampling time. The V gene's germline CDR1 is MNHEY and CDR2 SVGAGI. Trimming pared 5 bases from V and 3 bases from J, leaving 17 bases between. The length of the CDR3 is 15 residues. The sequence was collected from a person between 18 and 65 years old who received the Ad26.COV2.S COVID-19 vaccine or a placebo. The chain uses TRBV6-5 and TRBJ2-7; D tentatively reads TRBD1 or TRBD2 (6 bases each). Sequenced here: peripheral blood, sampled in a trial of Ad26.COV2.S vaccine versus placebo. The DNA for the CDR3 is TGTGCCAGCAGTCTAAAGGGGGGCCACAACTACGAGCAGTACTTC. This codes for CASSLKGGHNYEQYF.